Sequencing of this T cell receptor beta chain was carried out in a study of blood T cell repertoires in COVID-19 (dated by TCRdb to the early 2020s). In terms of the full investigation: Samples covering the acute and convalescent phases of COVID-19 were provided by collaborators in the United States, Italy and Spain. Where available, HLA class I and class II types were taken from metadata supplied by the sample provider and were not determined by assay-based typing. A freely available public database, intended as a resource for researchers studying the immune response to SARS-CoV-2, is where the repertoires were released. The samples were drawn from the first 160 participants of the ongoing ImmuneRACE study and from over a thousand subjects provided by 6 global collaborators. The material from the prospective study consisted of cDNA or gDNA derived from T cells, B-cell-depleted T cells, or PBMCs. The dataset comprised deeply sampled blood TCRbeta repertoires from subjects exposed to, actively infected with, or recovered from COVID-19. A de-identified subject ID, COVID-19 status, age in years and sex were almost always included in the sample metadata.

Compared with germline, V lacks 5 bases and J lacks 4 bases; bases without a gene match: 7. CDR1 and CDR2 are read off the germline V gene as SGHVS and FQNEAQ. From cysteine to phenylalanine, the CDR3 is 15 amino acids long. The CDR3 DNA has 45 bases and is translated from base 1. Whole blood was collected in K2EDTA tubes by collaborating institutions according to the institutions' own protocols. Collaborator samples were shipped for TCRbeta analysis as frozen whole blood, isolated PBMCs, or DNA extracted from either sample type. TCRbeta CDR3 regions were amplified from genomic DNA by means of the immunoSEQ Assay, a bias-controlled multiplex PCR. Per the source publication's procedure: Within the assay, amplification of reference gene primers was used to estimate how many nucleated cells each sample contained. To quantify the absolute abundance of each unique TCRbeta CDR3 rearrangement, sequence reads were collapsed and filtered. Productive Simpson clonality was computed per sample as the square root of Simpson's diversity index over productive rearrangements. Here the immuneACCESS table is served through TCRdb, limited to in-frame sequences with V and J called. Missing clones are a known gap in these copies; in checked studies unresolved V genes cover under half, and the rest lacks a known reason. D and trimming come from the DNA, and the V and J calls and clone size come from that table. Recorded for this sample are 8,500 to 10,000 clones; around 90% of them occurred a single time. The top ten clonotypes cover less than 5% of the sample.

With respect to this clone: This receptor's antigen is unknown. No base qualities exist here, and no much larger clone lies one base off it.

General conclusions and limits of the study: The amount of clinical and demographic metadata varied by source and participant and was provided uncurated.

The TCR originated in a woman aged 45-59 years with active COVID-19. The V gene is TRBV7-8 and the J gene is TRBJ2-1, and TRBD1 aligns with 8 junction nucleotides. What was sequenced was peripheral blood. The CDR3 amino acid sequence is: CASSPRQGFYNEQFF. DNA sequence: TGTGCCAGCAGCCCTAGACAGGGGTTTTACAATGAGCAGTTCTTC.